The next 25 T cell receptor beta chains were all read from a single sample in a study of early T cells in non-severe SARS-CoV-2 infection. One entry per CDR3 protein, called by TCRdb with MiXCR from the 5' RACE reads. The sample has 30,000 or so distinct CDR3 sequences; 4.5% are singletons. The sample consisted of whole blood. These receptors were obtained from an adult who was a healthcare worker with PCR-confirmed SARS-CoV-2 infection or an uninfected control (not recorded which).

This clonotype was found a few times. The chain has TRBV5-1 and TRBJ2-5; D remains ambiguous. Trimming removed 2 bases from V and 2 bases from J, with 4 bases in between. CDR3 length equals 12 residues. Germline assignment: CDR1 SGHRS and CDR2 YFSETQ. The CDR3 DNA reads as TGCGCCAGCAGCTTACTTCAAGAGACCCAGTACTTC. Residues: CASSLLQETQYF.

This clonotype turned up a few times. The CDR3 region is CASSQVENTQYF. The CDR3 region has the DNA TGTGCCAGCAGCCAAGTAGAGAATACGCAGTATTTT. The V call is TRBV14, the J call TRBJ2-3; D remains unclear. Germline V gene sequence: CDR1 SGHDN, CDR2 FVKESK. The CDR3 runs to 12 residues. V lost 1 base and J lost 7, with 6 bases in between. The full variable domain, completed using reference TRBV14 and TRBJ2-3, is EAGVTQFPSHSVIEKGQTVTLRCDPISGHDNLYWYRRVMGKEIKFLLHFVKESKQDESGMPNNRFLAERTGGTYSTLKVQPAELEDSGVYFCASSQVENTQYFGPGTRLTVL.

In the case of this clonotype: One end of the junction varies from germline; a read error may be responsible. The rearrangement links TRBV7-9 to TRBJ2-5; tentatively, D is TRBD1 (7 bases). The CDR3 consists of 15 residues. The germline V gene encodes CDR1 SEHNR and CDR2 FQNEAQ (reference sequence). CDR3 in DNA: TGTGCCAGCAGCTTTAACCAGGGGGGTAGGGAGACCCTGTACTTC. This codes for CASSFNQGGRETLYF.

CDR3 loop: CASSGSRGAGELFF. The CDR3 nucleotides read TGTGCCAGCAGTGGAAGCAGGGGAGCCGGGGAGCTGTTTTTT. The chain carries TRBV2 and TRBJ2-2; TRBD1 is a possible D gene (6 bases). The CDR3 has 14 amino acids. V lost 4 bases and J 6 bases, leaving 12 bases between the germline ends. Germline CDR1 SNHLY, CDR2 FYNNEI.

The sample holds many counts of this clonotype. The chain uses TRBV20-1 and TRBJ2-5; D not resolved. Trimming took off 1 base at V and 4 bases at J, with 13 bases between the two ends. This CDR3 is 14 amino acids long. CDR1 is DFQATT, CDR2 SNEGSKA, per germline (reference sequence). CDR3 DNA: TGCAGTGCTAGAGTTGGTAGGGAATCAGAGACCCAGTACTTC. Encoded protein: CSARVGRESETQYF.

This sequence joins TRBV5-1 and TRBJ2-1, with D possibly matching TRBD2 (5 bases). CDR1 is SGHRS and CDR2 is YFSETQ in the germline V gene. Between the trimmed V and J ends, which lost 4 bases and 6 bases, there was a span of 11 bases. CDR3 length: 13 residues. CDR3 nucleotide sequence: TGCGCCAGCAGCCCGGACTGGAGCAATGAGCAGTTCTTC. Translation: CASSPDWSNEQFF.

Many counts were recorded for this clonotype. The rearrangement links TRBV11-3 to TRBJ2-2, with 13 bases fitting TRBD2. This CDR3 region has 18 residues. J gave up 4 bases and V 4 bases, and 9 bases lay outside the gene matches. The germline gives CDR1 SGHNT, CDR2 YENEEA. CDR3 residues: CASSSETSGRWGTGELFF. The CDR3, as DNA: TGTGCCAGCAGCTCCGAGACTAGCGGGAGGTGGGGCACCGGGGAGCTGTTTTTT. The whole variable domain, remainder taken from reference TRBV11-3 and TRBJ2-2, is EAGVVQSPRYKIIEKKQPVAFWCNPISGHNTLYWYLQNLGQGPELLIRYENEEAVDDSQLPKDRFSAERLKGVDSTLKIQPAELGDSAVYLCASSSETSGRWGTGELFFGEGSRLTVL.

There are a few counts of this clonotype. The rearrangement uses TRBV10-2 and TRBJ1-1; D gene uncertain. Trimming took off 6 bases at V and 0 bases at J, with 11 bases between the two ends. The CDR3 has 14 amino acids. CDR1 WSHSY and CDR2 SAAADI come from the germline V gene. CDR3: CASRDFSMNTEAFF. The CDR3 nucleotides are TGCGCCAGCAGGGATTTCAGCATGAACACTGAAGCTTTCTTT.

Many counts were recorded for this clonotype. The chain has TRBV7-2 and TRBJ2-4; 8 nucleotides align to TRBD1. The germline V gene encodes CDR1 SGHTA and CDR2 FQGNSA. The CDR3 runs to 16 residues. V shed 4 bases, J shed 8 bases, and the junction held 13 bases outside the gene matches. The CDR3 here is CASSSQWAGGEDIQYF. The CDR3 DNA reads TGTGCCAGCAGCTCCCAGTGGGCAGGGGGCGAAGACATTCAGTACTTC.

CDR3 nucleotide sequence: TGTGCCAGCAGTCCCCTGAGCACAGATACGCAGTATTTT. Its protein is CASSPLSTDTQYF. The rearrangement links TRBV12-3 or TRBV12-4 to TRBJ2-3; D call uncertain. The CDR3 has 13 amino acids. With 5 bases removed from V and 0 bases from J, the gap between germline ends came to 6 bases.

The table lists this clonotype with a few counts. V and J are TRBV12-3 or TRBV12-4 and TRBJ2-1, with D hard to call. This CDR3 has 11 amino acids. V was trimmed by 5 bases and J by 6 bases, leaving 5 bases between them. The CDR3 sequence: CASSPGNEQFF. For the CDR3, the DNA is TGTGCCAGCAGTCCCGGCAATGAGCAGTTCTTC.

This clonotype was detected ten times or more. The chain joins TRBV5-4 to TRBJ2-7; no clear D. The CDR3 is made up of 12 amino acids. The germline CDR1 and CDR2 sequences are SGHNT and YYREEE (reference sequence). V was shortened by 0 bases and J by 4 bases, with 5 bases between the two germline ends. CDR3 amino acids: CASSLETYEQYF. CDR3 DNA: TGTGCCAGCAGCTTGGAGACTTACGAGCAGTACTTC.

Many counts were recorded for this clonotype. The chain links TRBV20-1 to TRBJ2-3; 12 positions agree with TRBD2. The germline CDR1 and CDR2 sequences are DFQATT and SNEGSKA (reference sequence). The J segment lost 5 bases and the V segment lost 0 bases, leaving 3 bases of the junction unmatched. The CDR3 totals 15 residues. The chain's CDR3 is CSARELAGGLDTQYF. The CDR3, as DNA: TGCAGTGCTAGAGAACTAGCGGGGGGATTAGATACGCAGTATTTT.

This clonotype was detected ten times or more. V gene TRBV9 combines with J gene TRBJ1-6; the D gene is possibly TRBD1 (6 bases). CDR1 is SGDLS and CDR2 is YYNGEE in the germline V gene. The CDR3 is 15 amino acids. The V end was cut by 5 bases, the J end by 6 bases, with 15 bases between. CDR3 loop: CASRSTGELNSPLHF. In DNA form, the CDR3 reads TGTGCCAGCAGATCGACAGGCGAGCTTAATTCACCCCTCCACTTT.

The V and J genes are TRBV11-2 and TRBJ2-3; a weak D match, TRBD1 (6 bases). V shed 2 bases and J shed 1 base, with 7 bases lying between them. The CDR3 is made up of 14 amino acids. Germline V gene sequence: CDR1 SGHAT, CDR2 FQNNGV. This CDR3 is CASSLRTGTDTQYF. The DNA of the CDR3 is TGTGCCAGCAGCTTAAGGACAGGCACAGATACGCAGTATTTT. Filled out from reference TRBV11-2 and TRBJ2-3, the complete variable domain reads EAGVAQSPRYKIIEKRQSVAFWCNPISGHATLYWYQQILGQGPKLLIQFQNNGVVDDSQLPKDRFSAERLKGVDSTLKIQPAKLEDSAVYLCASSLRTGTDTQYFGPGTRLTVL.

V usage is TRBV5-4 and J usage is TRBJ2-5, with D perhaps being TRBD1 or TRBD2 (5 bases each). Germline V gives CDR1 SGHNT, CDR2 YYREEE (reference sequence). The V end was cut by 4 bases, the J end by 0 bases, with 16 bases between. There are 16 residues in the CDR3. The CDR3 here is CASSPNPGRHQETQYF. The CDR3 DNA follows: TGTGCCAGCAGCCCTAACCCGGGACGCCACCAAGAGACCCAGTACTTC.

This clonotype turned up a few times. V gene TRBV7-9 combines with J gene TRBJ2-3; 7 nucleotides match TRBD2. This CDR3 has 18 amino acids. Germline CDR1 SEHNR, CDR2 FQNEAQ (reference sequence). With V trimmed by 6 bases and J by 4 bases, 19 bases remained unmatched. The CDR3 bases are TGTGCCAGCAGGTTGGCGAGGCGCGGGACTACTGACTCAGATACGCAGTATTTT. Translated: CASRLARRGTTDSDTQYF.

V is TRBV12-3 or TRBV12-4 and J is TRBJ2-1; 13 bases fit TRBD2. Unmatched junction bases numbered 6, after V lost 1 base and J lost 9 bases. This CDR3 is built from 16 residues. The CDR3 nucleotides are TGTGCCAGCAGTTTAGAAACTAGCGGGGGGGCTGGTGAGCAGTTCTTC. This sequence encodes CASSLETSGGAGEQFF.

This clonotype was seen repeatedly, ten times or more. The CDR3 coding sequence is TGCAGTGCTAGAGATAGCGGGAGGACGCAAGAGACCCAGTACTTC. Translated: CSARDSGRTQETQYF. The J gene is TRBJ2-5, the V gene TRBV20-1; 10 bases are a match to TRBD2. The trim removed 0 bases at V and 2 bases at J, leaving 3 bases unmatched. CDR1 and CDR2 (germline): DFQATT, SNEGSKA (reference sequence). The CDR3 is 15 amino acids.

This chain connects TRBV5-1 to TRBJ2-7; 7 bases line up with TRBD2. Per germline, CDR1 SGHRS and CDR2 YFSETQ. This CDR3 is built from 16 residues. Trimming took 0 bases from V and 0 from J; bases not matched to a gene: 6. The CDR3: CASSLEGRAPSYEQYF. Written as DNA, the CDR3 is TGCGCCAGCAGCTTGGAAGGGAGGGCTCCCTCCTACGAGCAGTACTTC.

This clonotype was found many times. This chain connects TRBV7-9 to TRBJ2-1; 11 bases are a match to TRBD2. J was trimmed by 9 bases and V by 4 bases; bases with no gene match: 2. Germline V lookup: CDR1 SEHNR, CDR2 FQNEAQ (reference sequence). The CDR3 length is 13 residues. CDR3 coding DNA: TGTGCCAGCAGCTCCGGGACTAGCGGTGAGCAGTTCTTC. Amino acids: CASSSGTSGEQFF. Using reference TRBV7-9 and TRBJ2-1 for the parts outside the CDR3, the full variable domain is DTGVSQNPRHKITKRGQNVTFRCDPISEHNRLYWYRQTLGQGPEFLTYFQNEAQLEKSRLLSDRFSAERPKGSFSTLEIQRTEQGDSAMYLCASSSGTSGEQFFGPGTRLTVL.

This clonotype was seen a handful of times. The CDR3, as DNA: TGTGCCACCAGCGCTGAGACAGGGGGCTCCGGGGAGCTGTTTTTT. This codes for CATSAETGGSGELFF. The chain couples TRBV24-1 to TRBJ2-2, with 10 bases that match TRBD1. This CDR3 has 15 amino acids. Germline V gene data show CDR1 as KGHDR and CDR2 as SFDVKD. Trimming cost V 7 bases and J 6 bases; bases outside gene matches: 7.

This chain links TRBV7-8 with TRBJ2-1, with 11 bases lining up with TRBD2. V lost 1 base, J lost 9 bases, and 5 bases stayed unmatched. The germline gives CDR1 SGHVS, CDR2 FQNEAQ. The CDR3 runs 15 residues. CDR3 nucleotide sequence: TGTGCCAGCAGCTTAGTACTAGCGGGAGTGGGTGAGCAGTTCTTC. This gives the protein CASSLVLAGVGEQFF.

This clonotype appeared many times. The chain couples TRBV30 to TRBJ2-2; the D call may be TRBD1 or TRBD2 (7 bases each). V lost 1 base, J lost 2 bases, and 14 bases lay in between. CDR1 GTSNPN and CDR2 SVGIG come from the germline V gene (reference sequence). The CDR3 has 16 amino acids. The CDR3 protein is CAWSGVRGGNTGELFF. The CDR3 nucleotides read TGTGCCTGGAGTGGGGTCAGGGGGGGAAACACCGGGGAGCTGTTTTTT.

J is TRBJ1-5 and V is TRBV30; no reliable D call. Per germline, CDR1 GTSNPN and CDR2 SVGIG (reference sequence). The CDR3 is made up of 14 amino acids. V gave up 2 bases and J gave up 0 bases, with 8 bases separating them. CDR3 protein: CAWSSGNSNQPQHF. For the CDR3, the DNA is TGTGCCTGGAGTTCGGGGAATAGCAATCAGCCCCAGCATTTT.